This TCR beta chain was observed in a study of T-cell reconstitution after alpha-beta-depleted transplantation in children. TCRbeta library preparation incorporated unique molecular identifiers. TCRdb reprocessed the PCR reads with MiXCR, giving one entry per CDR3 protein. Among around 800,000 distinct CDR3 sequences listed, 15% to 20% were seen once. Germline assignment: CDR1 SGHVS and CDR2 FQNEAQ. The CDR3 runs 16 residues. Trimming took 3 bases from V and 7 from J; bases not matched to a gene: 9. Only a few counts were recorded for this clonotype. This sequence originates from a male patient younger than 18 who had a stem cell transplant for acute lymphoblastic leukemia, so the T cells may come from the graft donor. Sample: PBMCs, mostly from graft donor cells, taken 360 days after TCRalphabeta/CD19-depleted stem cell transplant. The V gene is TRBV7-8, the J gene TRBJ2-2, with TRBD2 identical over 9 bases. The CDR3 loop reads CASSLRHSGRIGELFF. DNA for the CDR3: TGTGCCAGCAGCTTGCGCCATAGCGGGAGAATCGGGGAGCTGTTTTTT.